The 29 T cell receptor beta chains below come from one sample, sequenced in a study of cytomegalovirus exposure and HLA in healthy donors. The repertoire was sequenced with immunoSEQ multiplex PCR; TCRdb's copy has only in-frame clones and lacks some. The repertoire has a few hundred thousand clones, approximately 83% of them found once; the top ten carry around an eighth. The sample consisted of PBMCs. Source of these receptors: a woman in her twenties or thirties in good health and CMV-seropositive.

V and J are TRBV25-1 and TRBJ2-3; no clear D. With 3 bases removed from V and 4 bases from J, the gap between germline ends came to 14 bases. Germline V gene data show CDR1 as MGHDK and CDR2 as SYGVNS. The CDR3 is made up of 15 amino acids. The CDR3 nucleotides are TGTGCCAGCAGTGATCCCCGTGAGGCCTCAGATACGCAGTATTTT. Its protein is CASSDPREASDTQYF.

This clone was detected only a few times. This rearrangement joins TRBV6-1 to TRBJ1-2; D is ambiguous. Germline V lookup: CDR1 MNHNS, CDR2 SASEGT. V shed 2 bases and J shed 8 bases, with 12 bases lying between them. CDR3 length: 13 residues. The CDR3 sequence: CASSERGAPGYTF. In nucleotides, the CDR3 is TGTGCCAGCAGTGAACGCGGTGCTCCAGGCTACACCTTC.

The CDR3 DNA is TGTGCCAGCAGTTTGGATCCGGGCGGGGTTCAAGAGACCCAGTACTTC. Its translation: CASSLDPGGVQETQYF. V is TRBV27 and J is TRBJ2-5; D perhaps matches TRBD2 (6 bases). V lost 3 bases and J lost 2, with 16 bases in between. CDR1 is MNHEY, CDR2 SMNVEV, per germline (reference sequence). The CDR3 length is 16 residues.

The rearrangement joins TRBV14 to TRBJ1-4; TRBD1 agrees at 7 bases. Germline values: CDR1 SGHDN, CDR2 FVKESK. V trimming: 3 bases; J trimming: 6 bases; junction bases outside the gene matches: 19. The CDR3 consists of 19 residues. The CDR3 loop is CASSHDADRARFGDEKLFF. CDR3 nucleotide sequence: TGTGCCAGCAGCCACGACGCTGACAGGGCAAGGTTTGGGGATGAAAAACTGTTTTTT.

This chain uses TRBV19 with TRBJ2-3, with 7 bases identical to TRBD2. Trimming took 0 bases from V and 3 from J; bases not matched to a gene: 3. This CDR3 contains 15 residues. Germline V lookup: CDR1 LNHDA, CDR2 SQIVND (reference sequence). The CDR3 sequence: CASSIEGGRTDTQYF. CDR3 bases: TGTGCCAGTAGTATAGAGGGCGGGAGAACAGATACGCAGTATTTT.

V is TRBV5-6 and J is TRBJ2-6; D remains ambiguous. Germline-derived CDR1 and CDR2 are SGHDT and YYEEEE. The length of the CDR3 is 16 residues. V gave up 5 bases and J gave up 4 bases, with 16 bases separating them. DNA for the CDR3: TGTGCCAGCAGTCGCTTGAATGGTGCAGGGGCCAACGTCCTGACTTTC. This translates into CASSRLNGAGANVLTF. The full variable domain, completed using reference TRBV5-6 and TRBJ2-6, is DAGVTQSPTHLIKTRGQQVTLRCSPKSGHDTVSWYQQALGQGPQFIFQYYEEEERQRGNFPDRFSGHQFPNYSSELNVNALLLGDSALYLCASSRLNGAGANVLTFGAGSRLTVL.

V gene TRBV6-4 combines with J gene TRBJ2-7; D may be TRBD1 (6 bases). The CDR3 totals 15 residues. Germline loops: CDR1 MRHNA, CDR2 SNTAGT. V was cut by 8 bases and J by 0 bases, with 17 bases left in between. CDR3 in DNA: TGTGCCAGCGGATACTGGACAGTTCCCTCCTACGAGCAGTACTTC. Its translation: CASGYWTVPSYEQYF.

V usage is TRBV7-9 and J usage is TRBJ2-7; TRBD2 aligns across 9 bases. The CDR3 is 15 residues long. Trimming took 4 bases from V and 4 from J; bases not matched to a gene: 8. Per germline, CDR1 SEHNR and CDR2 FQNEAQ (reference sequence). This CDR3 is CASSSSGLALYEQYF. The CDR3 bases are TGTGCCAGCAGCTCATCGGGACTAGCCCTTTACGAGCAGTACTTC.

This chain uses TRBV2 with TRBJ1-1; no reliable D call. The CDR3 consists of 13 residues. Trimming took off 5 bases at V and 5 bases at J, with 12 bases between the two ends. Per germline, CDR1 SNHLY and CDR2 FYNNEI. As DNA, the CDR3 is TGTGCCAGCAGTAGGTATCGGAATACTGAAGCTTTCTTT. Translating gives CASSRYRNTEAFF.

The gene calls are TRBV30 and TRBJ2-1; D not resolved. In germline, CDR1 is GTSNPN, CDR2 SVGIG (reference sequence). V lost 0 bases and J lost 7, with 7 bases in between. The CDR3 is 12 residues long. The CDR3, as DNA: TGTGCCTGGAGTGTAGTGGGAAATGAGCAGTTCTTC. Translating gives CAWSVVGNEQFF.

V is TRBV7-3 and J is TRBJ1-1, with D maybe TRBD1 (6 bases). This CDR3 contains 15 residues. V was shortened by 3 bases and J by 1 base, with 12 bases between the two germline ends. Germline CDR1 is SGHTA and CDR2 is FQGTGA. CDR3 protein: CASSLTGGTNTEAFF. CDR3 bases: TGTGCCAGCAGCTTGACCGGGGGCACGAACACTGAAGCTTTCTTT.

This clone has just a few counts. V usage is TRBV19 and J usage is TRBJ1-5; 12 bases map to TRBD1. CDR1 and CDR2 (germline): LNHDA, SQIVND (reference sequence). The CDR3 spans 15 residues. V was clipped by 6 bases and J by 5 bases; unmatched bases: 5. The CDR3, as DNA: TGTGCCAGTAGGGGGACAGGGGGCGCCGATCAGCCCCAGCATTTT. Protein sequence: CASRGTGGADQPQHF.

V usage is TRBV5-1 and J usage is TRBJ1-5; 7 bases fit TRBD1. CDR1 is SGHRS, CDR2 YFSETQ, per germline. V shed 4 bases and J 7 bases; nucleotides not matched to a gene: 5. The CDR3 has 13 amino acids. The CDR3 region is CASSLRQGQPQHF. The CDR3 region has the DNA TGCGCCAGCAGCCTCCGACAGGGCCAGCCCCAGCATTTT.

The CDR3 loop reads CASSLPRAGNTGELFF. In DNA form, the CDR3 reads TGTGCCAGCAGCCTCCCCAGGGCGGGGAACACCGGGGAGCTGTTTTTT. This chain links TRBV11-1 with TRBJ2-2, with D possibly called TRBD1 or TRBD2 (5 bases each). Germline loops: CDR1 SGHAT, CDR2 FQDESV (reference sequence). CDR3 size: 16 residues. Trimming left V 5 bases short and J 1 base short, with 14 bases between.

The chain has TRBV25-1 and TRBJ1-3; D is possibly TRBD1 (5 bases). The CDR3 runs to 14 residues. Germline lookup yields CDR1 MGHDK and CDR2 SYGVNS. Trimming pared 2 bases from V and 5 bases from J, leaving 10 bases between. Written as DNA, the CDR3 is TGTGCCAGCAGTGAAGCAGGGCGCAGAAACACCATATATTTT. Its translation is CASSEAGRRNTIYF. The full variable domain, its missing parts supplied by reference TRBV25-1 and TRBJ1-3, is EADIYQTPRYLVIGTGKKITLECSQTMGHDKMYWYQQDPGMELHLIHYSYGVNSTEKGDLSSESTVSRIRTEHFPLTLESARPSHTSQYLCASSEAGRRNTIYFGEGSWLTVV.

The rearrangement uses TRBV5-6 and TRBJ1-5; 7 nucleotides line up with TRBD1. The CDR3 has 16 amino acids. J lost 1 base, V lost 4 bases, and 8 bases had no gene match. The V gene's germline CDR1 is SGHDT and CDR2 YYEEEE. CDR3 sequence: CASSHQGGPSNQPQHF. Here the CDR3 DNA reads TGTGCCAGCAGCCATCAGGGGGGGCCCAGCAATCAGCCCCAGCATTTT.

The rearrangement joins TRBV5-1 to TRBJ2-1; maybe TRBD1 (6 bases). Deletions cut 5 bases from V and 8 bases from J, with 14 bases between. The CDR3 runs to 13 residues. The germline gives CDR1 SGHRS, CDR2 YFSETQ. The CDR3 region has the DNA TGCGCCAGCAGAACAGGGCGAGCGGATGAGCAGTTCTTC. It translates to CASRTGRADEQFF.

This clone has just a few counts. This sequence joins TRBV18 and TRBJ2-7, with TRBD1 as a possible D gene (5 bases). Trimming removed 0 bases from V and 3 bases from J, with 9 bases in between. Germline values: CDR1 KGHSH, CDR2 LQKENI. This CDR3 spans 14 amino acids. CDR3 bases: TGTGCCAGCTCACCACCGGCAGACAGCTACGAGCAGTACTTC. It encodes CASSPPADSYEQYF.

The sample holds a few counts of this clone. This rearrangement joins TRBV15 to TRBJ2-3; D remains unclear. The CDR3 runs 15 residues. V lost 3 bases to trimming and J lost 5 bases, with 15 bases between them. Germline loops: CDR1 LNHNV, CDR2 YYDKDF (reference sequence). The CDR3 reads CATSSWAQYGDTQYF. The CDR3, as DNA: TGTGCCACCAGCAGTTGGGCCCAGTATGGAGATACGCAGTATTTT. The whole variable domain, remainder taken from reference TRBV15 and TRBJ2-3, is DAMVIQNPRYQVTQFGKPVTLSCSQTLNHNVMYWYQQKSSQAPKLLFHYYDKDFNNEADTPDNFQSRRPNTSFCFLDIRSPGLGDTAMYLCATSSWAQYGDTQYFGPGTRLTVL.

The V call is TRBV30, the J call TRBJ2-5; D is unclear. Germline values: CDR1 GTSNPN, CDR2 SVGIG (reference sequence). V dropped 0 bases and J dropped 3 bases, with 8 bases sitting between them. This CDR3 is 13 amino acids long. For the CDR3, the DNA is TGTGCCTGGAGTGTATATGGGGAAGAGACCCAGTACTTC. The encoded protein is CAWSVYGEETQYF.

The rearrangement joins TRBV18 to TRBJ2-7; D remains unclear. Germline V gene lookup returns CDR1 KGHSH and CDR2 LQKENI. The CDR3 consists of 15 residues. With 2 bases removed from V and 6 bases from J, the gap between germline ends came to 17 bases. CDR3 bases: TGTGCCAGCTCACCAAAGCCGGTAGGAAATCCCGAGCAGTACTTC. Its protein product is CASSPKPVGNPEQYF.

The chain combines TRBV9 with TRBJ1-1, with D unclear. Between the trimmed V and J ends, which lost 0 bases and 4 bases, there was a span of 10 bases. The CDR3 is 14 amino acids. Looked up from germline, CDR1 is SGDLS and CDR2 is YYNGEE. The CDR3 protein is CASSVVAGGTEAFF. DNA for the CDR3: TGTGCCAGCAGCGTAGTTGCTGGAGGCACTGAAGCTTTCTTT.

The chain links TRBV5-6 to TRBJ1-4; D is uncertain. Germline CDR1 SGHDT, CDR2 YYEEEE. The CDR3 loop spans 15 amino acids. Trimming left V 1 base short and J 5 bases short, with 12 bases between. CDR3 residues: CASSLLRRLNEKLFF. The CDR3 DNA sequence: TGTGCCAGCAGCTTGTTACGACGACTGAATGAAAAACTGTTTTTT.

In this sample, this clone turned up a few times. The chain links TRBV25-1 to TRBJ1-2; a weak D match, TRBD1 (5 bases). This CDR3 contains 13 residues. Germline lookup yields CDR1 MGHDK and CDR2 SYGVNS. The V end lost 8 bases, the J end lost 8 bases, and 18 bases lay between the germline ends. CDR3 sequence (DNA): TGTGCCAGCGGCCCGGGGGGTTGGAGGGGCTACACCTTC. This encodes CASGPGGWRGYTF.

The gene calls are TRBV4-1 and TRBJ2-3; D may be TRBD2 (6 bases). V was shortened by 0 bases and J by 0 bases, with 13 bases between the two germline ends. From germline, CDR1 is MGHRA and CDR2 YSYEKL. The CDR3 is 17 residues long. The CDR3 loop reads CASSQDVGGSSTDTQYF. For the CDR3, the DNA is TGCGCCAGCAGCCAAGATGTGGGGGGTTCTAGCACAGATACGCAGTATTTT.

This clone was counted a single time. The V call is TRBV5-1, the J call TRBJ2-1; maybe TRBD2 (5 bases). CDR3 length: 16 residues. The V gene lost 0 bases and the J gene lost 15 bases, with 25 bases spanning the gap. Per germline, CDR1 SGHRS and CDR2 YFSETQ. The CDR3: CASSLGRATRPPNRFF. CDR3 DNA: TGCGCCAGCAGCTTGGGGCGGGCTACTAGACCCCCAAACCGGTTCTTC. The entire variable domain, with the rest obtained from reference TRBV5-1 and TRBJ2-1, is as follows: KAGVTQTPRYLIKTRGQQVTLSCSPISGHRSVSWYQQTPGQGLQFLFEYFSETQRNKGNFPGRFSGRQFSNSRSEMNVSTLELGDSALYLCASSLGRATRPPNRFFGPGTRLTVL.

This clone was detected a few times. The chain uses TRBV9 and TRBJ1-1, with D perhaps TRBD1 (5 bases). Germline V gene sequence: CDR1 SGDLS, CDR2 YYNGEE. Trimming stripped 0 bases from V and 7 bases from J, with 13 bases between. The CDR3 has 14 amino acids. The CDR3 sequence is CASSVGGDRSEAFF. The CDR3 DNA sequence: TGTGCCAGCAGCGTAGGAGGAGACAGAAGTGAAGCTTTCTTT.

The V and J genes are TRBV18 and TRBJ2-3; TRBD2 might be the D (6 bases). The CDR3 consists of 17 residues. Trimming removed 0 bases from V and 0 bases from J, with 13 bases in between. Germline loops: CDR1 KGHSH, CDR2 LQKENI. The CDR3 sequence is CASSPPSPSDSTDTQYF. In nucleotides, the CDR3 is TGTGCCAGCTCACCACCGTCCCCTAGCGATAGCACAGATACGCAGTATTTT.

V gene TRBV4-1 combines with J gene TRBJ1-1; D is perhaps TRBD1 (6 bases). Per the germline V gene, CDR1 is MGHRA and CDR2 is YSYEKL. This CDR3 is 14 amino acids long. V dropped 4 bases and J dropped 1 base, with 10 bases sitting between them. This CDR3 reads CASSPTGRNTEAFF. In nucleotides, the CDR3 is TGCGCCAGCAGCCCGACAGGCCGGAACACTGAAGCTTTCTTT.